One and the same sample provided the 10 T cell receptor beta chains below, sequenced in a study of PD-1 blockade in classical Hodgkin lymphoma. TCRdb's copy holds only in-frame clones and misses some; the assay was immunoSEQ multiplex PCR. The sample includes 50,000 or so clones, about 91% seen only once; the top ten take around 9.3%. Every single patient, without exception, relapsed after autologous stem cell transplantation, and brentuximab vedotin exposure varied. The starting material was peripheral blood mononuclear cells (PBMCs), obtained before the second cycle of nivolumab. These receptors were collected from a human donor with classical Hodgkin lymphoma.

The rearrangement joins TRBV5-1 to TRBJ2-7, with TRBD2 matching over 8 bases. The trim removed 0 bases at V and 4 bases at J, leaving 6 bases unmatched. Germline lookup yields CDR1 SGHRS and CDR2 YFSETQ. The length of the CDR3 is 15 residues. CDR3 nucleotide sequence: TGCGCCAGCAGCTTGGCTGGACTAGCAGGGTACGAGCAGTACTTC. This codes for CASSLAGLAGYEQYF. Full variable domain (remainder filled in from reference TRBV5-1 and TRBJ2-7): KAGVTQTPRYLIKTRGQQVTLSCSPISGHRSVSWYQQTPGQGLQFLFEYFSETQRNKGNFPGRFSGRQFSNSRSEMNVSTLELGDSALYLCASSLAGLAGYEQYFGPGTRLTVT.

The genes are TRBV7-9 and TRBJ1-5, with D unresolved. The CDR3 is made up of 14 amino acids. Between the trimmed V and J ends, which lost 5 bases and 7 bases, there was a span of 15 bases. The germline CDR1 and CDR2 sequences are SEHNR and FQNEAQ (reference sequence). CDR3 in amino acids: CASSPWEDRQPQHF. The CDR3 bases are TGTGCCAGCAGCCCCTGGGAGGACCGGCAGCCCCAGCATTTT.

This rearrangement joins TRBV27 to TRBJ2-5, with 14 bases identical to TRBD2. The CDR3 has 17 residues. The V segment lost 6 bases and the J segment 2 bases; nucleotides outside the gene matches: 8. Per the germline V gene, CDR1 is MNHEY and CDR2 is SMNVEV (reference sequence). CDR3 amino acids: CASRAGLAGVGQETQYF. CDR3 nucleotide sequence: TGTGCCAGCAGAGCGGGACTAGCGGGAGTGGGGCAAGAGACCCAGTACTTC.

This clone was seen a single time. The V call is TRBV7-9, the J call TRBJ2-5, with D maybe TRBD2 (6 bases). Germline CDR1 reads SEHNR; CDR2 reads FQNEAQ (reference sequence). The CDR3 runs to 15 residues. Trimming stripped 1 base from V and 3 bases from J, with 12 bases between. The CDR3 sequence: CASSLGAGGEETQYF. CDR3 DNA sequence: TGTGCCAGCAGCTTAGGGGCCGGAGGGGAAGAGACCCAGTACTTC.

The V gene is TRBV6-1, the J gene TRBJ1-3; 7 positions agree with TRBD1. The CDR3 contains 13 residues. Trimming took 5 bases from V and 6 from J; bases not matched to a gene: 4. CDR1 is MNHNS and CDR2 is SASEGT in the germline V gene. The CDR3: CASSLDRVNTIYF. CDR3 DNA sequence: TGTGCCAGCAGTCTCGACAGGGTAAACACCATATATTTT.

The chain is built from TRBV19 and TRBJ2-6; no reliable D call. Trimming left V 9 bases short and J 0 bases short, with 21 bases between. The germline V gene has CDR1 LNHDA and CDR2 SQIVND (reference sequence). The CDR3 loop spans 18 amino acids. The CDR3 bases are TGTGCCAGCGAGCTTAGGAGACGGCCGAGCTCTGGGGCCAACGTCCTGACTTTC. It encodes CASELRRRPSSGANVLTF.

This clone was observed once. The chain links TRBV19 to TRBJ2-7; TRBD1 might be the D (5 bases). Trimming took off 0 bases at V and 2 bases at J, with 14 bases between the two ends. The germline V gene has CDR1 LNHDA and CDR2 SQIVND (reference sequence). CDR3 length equals 16 residues. CDR3 bases: TGTGCCAGTAGTATAGATCTAGGACATCCCGCCTACGAGCAGTACTTC. The encoded protein is CASSIDLGHPAYEQYF.

This clone was seen only a few times. The V call is TRBV2, the J call TRBJ1-5; D is perhaps TRBD1 (6 bases). The CDR3 is 15 amino acids. Trimming stripped 7 bases from V and 2 bases from J, with 15 bases between. Germline lookup yields CDR1 SNHLY and CDR2 FYNNEI. CDR3 sequence reads: CASKFESGGNQPQHF. The CDR3 DNA reads TGTGCCAGCAAATTTGAGTCAGGGGGCAATCAGCCCCAGCATTTT.

The rearrangement joins TRBV10-1 to TRBJ1-2; possible D gene TRBD1, 5 bases. The CDR3 has 15 residues. Germline V CDR1 and CDR2: WNHNN, SYGVQD (reference sequence). V was pared by 9 bases and J by 0 bases, with 17 bases between. In nucleotides, the CDR3 is TGCGCCAGGAGACCGGGACCGATAGCTAACTATGGCTACACCTTC. It codes for CARRPGPIANYGYTF.

This clone has a single count. The rearrangement uses TRBV5-4 and TRBJ1-2, with a possible D match to TRBD1 (6 bases). Trimming cost V 4 bases and J 8 bases, with 24 bases left between them. The CDR3 length is 16 residues. Germline V lookup: CDR1 SGHNT, CDR2 YYREEE (reference sequence). CDR3 loop: CASSPGGTAGAEGYTF. The CDR3 DNA reads TGTGCCAGCAGCCCAGGAGGGACCGCGGGGGCAGAGGGCTACACCTTC.